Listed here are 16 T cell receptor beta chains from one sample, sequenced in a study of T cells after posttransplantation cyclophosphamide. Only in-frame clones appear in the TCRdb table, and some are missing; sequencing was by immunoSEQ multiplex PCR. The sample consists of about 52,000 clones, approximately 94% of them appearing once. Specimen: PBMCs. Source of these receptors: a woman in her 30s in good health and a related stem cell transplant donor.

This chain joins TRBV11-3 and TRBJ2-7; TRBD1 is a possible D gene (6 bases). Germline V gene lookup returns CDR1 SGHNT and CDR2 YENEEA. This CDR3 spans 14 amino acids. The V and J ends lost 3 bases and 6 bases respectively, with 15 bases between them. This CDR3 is CASSLGRGNSEQYF. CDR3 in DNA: TGTGCCAGCAGCTTGGGAAGGGGGAATAGCGAGCAGTACTTC.

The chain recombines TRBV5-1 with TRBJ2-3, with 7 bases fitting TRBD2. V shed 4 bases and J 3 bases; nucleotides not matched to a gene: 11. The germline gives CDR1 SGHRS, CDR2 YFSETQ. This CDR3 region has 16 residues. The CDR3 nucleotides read TGCGCCAGCAGCCCGCGAGCGGGGATGATTACAGATACGCAGTATTTT. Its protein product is CASSPRAGMITDTQYF.

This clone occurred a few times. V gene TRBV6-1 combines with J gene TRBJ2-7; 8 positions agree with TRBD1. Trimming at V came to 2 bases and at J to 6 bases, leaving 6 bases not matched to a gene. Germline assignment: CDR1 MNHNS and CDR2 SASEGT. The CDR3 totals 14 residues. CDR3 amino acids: CASSEMVRGREQYF. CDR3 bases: TGTGCCAGCAGTGAAATGGTCAGGGGGCGCGAGCAGTACTTC.

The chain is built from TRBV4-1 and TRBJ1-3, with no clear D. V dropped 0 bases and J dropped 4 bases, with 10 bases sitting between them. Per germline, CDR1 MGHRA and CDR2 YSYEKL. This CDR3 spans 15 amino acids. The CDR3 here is CASSQDLKRGNTIYF. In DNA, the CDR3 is TGCGCCAGCAGCCAAGATTTAAAACGGGGAAACACCATATATTTT.

CDR3 protein: CASSLARGFLGGEQFF. DNA of the CDR3: TGCGCCAGCAGCTTGGCCCGGGGGTTTCTTGGGGGTGAGCAGTTCTTC. V usage is TRBV5-1 and J usage is TRBJ2-1, with D perhaps TRBD2 (6 bases). The CDR3 covers 16 residues. Deletions cut 0 bases from V and 9 bases from J, with 19 bases between. Per the germline V gene, CDR1 is SGHRS and CDR2 is YFSETQ.

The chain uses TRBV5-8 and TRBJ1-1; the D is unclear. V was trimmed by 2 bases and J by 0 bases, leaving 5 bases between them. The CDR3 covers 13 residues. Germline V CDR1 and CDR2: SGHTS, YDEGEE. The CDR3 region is CASSLTVNTEAFF. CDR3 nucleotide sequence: TGTGCCAGCAGCTTAACAGTGAACACTGAAGCTTTCTTT.

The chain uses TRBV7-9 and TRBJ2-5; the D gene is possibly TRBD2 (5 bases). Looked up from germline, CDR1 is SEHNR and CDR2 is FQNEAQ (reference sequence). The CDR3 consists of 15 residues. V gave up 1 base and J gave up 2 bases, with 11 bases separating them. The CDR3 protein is CASSLGSGMQETQYF. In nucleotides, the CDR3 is TGTGCCAGCAGCTTAGGGTCGGGGATGCAAGAGACCCAGTACTTC.

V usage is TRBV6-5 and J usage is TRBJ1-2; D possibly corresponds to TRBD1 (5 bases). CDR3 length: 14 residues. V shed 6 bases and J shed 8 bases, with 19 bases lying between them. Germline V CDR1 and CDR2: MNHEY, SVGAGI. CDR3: CASRPGGMIWGYTF. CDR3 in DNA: TGTGCCAGCAGGCCGGGGGGGATGATATGGGGCTACACCTTC.

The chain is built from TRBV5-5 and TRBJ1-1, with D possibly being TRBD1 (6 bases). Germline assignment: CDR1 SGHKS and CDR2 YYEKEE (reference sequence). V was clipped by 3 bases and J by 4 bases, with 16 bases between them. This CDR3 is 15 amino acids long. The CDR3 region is CASSSGGGGRTEAFF. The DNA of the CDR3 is TGTGCCAGCAGCTCTGGGGGCGGGGGCCGCACTGAAGCTTTCTTT.

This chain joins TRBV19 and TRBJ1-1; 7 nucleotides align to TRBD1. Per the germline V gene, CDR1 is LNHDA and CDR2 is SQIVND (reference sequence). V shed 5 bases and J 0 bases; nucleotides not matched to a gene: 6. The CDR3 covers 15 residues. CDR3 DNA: TGTGCCAGTAGTGGACACAGGGGACTGAACACTGAAGCTTTCTTT. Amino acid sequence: CASSGHRGLNTEAFF.

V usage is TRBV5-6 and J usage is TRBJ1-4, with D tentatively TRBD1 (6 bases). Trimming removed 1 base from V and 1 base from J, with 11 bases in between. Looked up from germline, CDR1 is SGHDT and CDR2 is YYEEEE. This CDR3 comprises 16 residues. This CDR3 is CASSLSGRGTNEKLFF. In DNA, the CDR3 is TGTGCCAGCAGCTTGTCGGGCAGGGGAACTAATGAAAAACTGTTTTTT. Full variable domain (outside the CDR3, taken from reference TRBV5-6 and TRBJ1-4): DAGVTQSPTHLIKTRGQQVTLRCSPKSGHDTVSWYQQALGQGPQFIFQYYEEEERQRGNFPDRFSGHQFPNYSSELNVNALLLGDSALYLCASSLSGRGTNEKLFFGSGTQLSVL.

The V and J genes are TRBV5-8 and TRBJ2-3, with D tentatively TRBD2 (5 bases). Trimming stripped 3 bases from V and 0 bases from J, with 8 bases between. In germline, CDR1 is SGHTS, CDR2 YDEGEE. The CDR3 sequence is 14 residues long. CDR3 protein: CASSSRVSTDTQYF. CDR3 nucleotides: TGTGCCAGCAGCTCGCGGGTGAGCACAGATACGCAGTATTTT.

The CDR3, as DNA: TGCGCCAGCAGCCGGCAGAGCGGGGACTACAATGAGCAGTTCTTC. This gives the protein CASSRQSGDYNEQFF. The rearrangement joins TRBV4-3 to TRBJ2-1; TRBD2 agrees at 7 bases. Germline trimming cut 4 bases from V and 3 bases from J; bases unmatched to any gene: 6. Germline values: CDR1 LGHNA, CDR2 YSLEER. This CDR3 spans 15 amino acids.

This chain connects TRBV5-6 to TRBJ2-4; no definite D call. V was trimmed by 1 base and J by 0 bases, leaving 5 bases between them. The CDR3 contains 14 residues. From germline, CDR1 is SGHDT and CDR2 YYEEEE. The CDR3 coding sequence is TGTGCCAGCAGCTTGTTGAGAGCCAAAAACATTCAGTACTTC. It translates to CASSLLRAKNIQYF.

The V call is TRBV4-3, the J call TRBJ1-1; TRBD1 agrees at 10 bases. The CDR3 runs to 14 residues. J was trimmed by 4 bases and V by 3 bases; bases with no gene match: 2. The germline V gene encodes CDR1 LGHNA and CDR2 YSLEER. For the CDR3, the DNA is TGCGCCAGCAGCCATAGGACAGGGGGCACTGAAGCTTTCTTT. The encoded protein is CASSHRTGGTEAFF.

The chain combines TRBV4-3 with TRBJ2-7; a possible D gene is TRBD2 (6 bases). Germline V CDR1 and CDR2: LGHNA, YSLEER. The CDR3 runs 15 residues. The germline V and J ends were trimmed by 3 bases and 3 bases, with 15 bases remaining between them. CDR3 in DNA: TGCGCCAGCAGCCAGGGACCGGGAGTCTTCTACGAGCAGTACTTC. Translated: CASSQGPGVFYEQYF.